The 16 T cell receptor beta chains presented below share a single source sample, sequenced in a study of cytomegalovirus exposure and HLA in healthy donors (dated 2017 in TCRdb). Libraries were made using the immunoSEQ multiplex PCR assay. For the multiplex PCR, a mixture combining 60 forward primers for TCR Vbeta segments and 13 reverse primers for TCR Jbeta segments was used. The table was pulled from immuneACCESS by TCRdb, which kept in-frame rearrangements only. Such tables lose some clones; where checked, under half of the loss comes from unresolved V genes, and the rest has no known cause. This sample gives fewer than 200,000 clones in total; over 60% of them show up just once. In total, the top ten clones hold about 1.6% of the sample. Sequencing was done on a sample of PBMCs. All receptors come from a girl aged 5-17 years in good health and CMV-seronegative.

The chain links TRBV30 to TRBJ2-1, with D perhaps matching TRBD2 (7 bases). Germline lookup yields CDR1 GTSNPN and CDR2 SVGIG (reference sequence). V was pared by 8 bases and J by 3 bases, with 23 bases between. This CDR3 region has 16 residues. The CDR3 nucleotides are TGTGCCCTTTGGAGGGGGGGCAGATATAGCTACAATGAGCAGTTCTTC. As protein: CALWRGGRYSYNEQFF.

The rearrangement links TRBV2 to TRBJ2-2; possible D gene TRBD2, 7 bases. CDR1 and CDR2 from the germline V gene are SNHLY and FYNNEI. The CDR3 extends over 15 amino acids. Trimming pared 8 bases from V and 5 bases from J, leaving 18 bases between. CDR3 sequence reads: CASSTGEGETGELFF. Written as DNA, the CDR3 is TGTGCCAGCTCCACTGGGGAGGGGGAAACCGGGGAGCTGTTTTTT.

The gene calls are TRBV11-3 and TRBJ2-5; TRBD2 matches at 7 bases. Trimming removed 4 bases from V and 1 base from J; junction bases left unmatched: 9. The CDR3 loop spans 16 amino acids. CDR1 and CDR2 from the germline V gene are SGHNT and YENEEA. The DNA for the CDR3 is TGTGCCAGCAGCTACTACAGAGCGGGGCTCCAAGAGACCCAGTACTTC. This sequence encodes CASSYYRAGLQETQYF.

The chain combines TRBV9 with TRBJ2-1; the match to TRBD1 covers 8 bases. Losses at the gene ends were 2 bases for V and 9 bases for J; bases not matched to a gene: 4. Germline assignment: CDR1 SGDLS and CDR2 YYNGEE. This CDR3 has 13 amino acids. This chain's CDR3 is CASSVDRGSEQFF. DNA for the CDR3: TGTGCCAGCAGCGTCGACAGGGGAAGTGAGCAGTTCTTC.

The sample holds a few counts of this clone. As DNA, the CDR3 is TGTGCCAGCAGACGGGACAGGGCAGTTTACGAGCAGTACTTC. As protein: CASRRDRAVYEQYF. The rearrangement joins TRBV6-5 to TRBJ2-7; 9 nucleotides line up with TRBD1. The V gene's germline CDR1 is MNHEY and CDR2 SVGAGI. With 6 bases clipped from V and 4 bases from J, the junction kept 7 bases outside the gene matches. The CDR3 has 14 residues.

The rearrangement links TRBV28 to TRBJ1-5; TRBD1 might be the D (5 bases). V lost 7 bases, J lost 2 bases, and 15 bases lay in between. Germline loops: CDR1 MDHEN, CDR2 SYDVKM. The CDR3 consists of 15 residues. The CDR3 protein is CASTWGEGGNQPQHF. As DNA, the CDR3 is TGTGCCAGCACCTGGGGGGAAGGCGGCAATCAGCCCCAGCATTTT.

The genes are TRBV6-1 and TRBJ1-2; D uncertain. V lost 1 base, J lost 4 bases, and 7 bases lay in between. Germline V lookup: CDR1 MNHNS, CDR2 SASEGT. The CDR3 contains 13 residues. DNA of the CDR3: TGTGCCAGCAGTGAAGTGGCTGGCTATGGCTACACCTTC. It yields the protein CASSEVAGYGYTF.

The CDR3 sequence: CASTPGRGSREKLFF. DNA of the CDR3: TGTGCCAGCACTCCGGGCCGGGGGAGTAGGGAAAAACTGTTTTTT. This rearrangement joins TRBV11-2 to TRBJ1-4; D perhaps matches TRBD1 (5 bases). V was pared by 7 bases and J by 8 bases, with 20 bases between. The germline V gene has CDR1 SGHAT and CDR2 FQNNGV. This CDR3 spans 15 amino acids. Drawing the rest from reference TRBV11-2 and TRBJ1-4, the complete variable domain is EAGVAQSPRYKIIEKRQSVAFWCNPISGHATLYWYQQILGQGPKLLIQFQNNGVVDDSQLPKDRFSAERLKGVDSTLKIQPAKLEDSAVYLCASTPGRGSREKLFFGSGTQLSVL.

V usage is TRBV4-1 and J usage is TRBJ1-2; maybe TRBD1 (5 bases). The CDR3 covers 13 residues. Germline V gene data show CDR1 as MGHRA and CDR2 as YSYEKL. V was shortened by 8 bases and J by 9 bases, with 19 bases between the two germline ends. The CDR3 nucleotides are TGCGCCAGCTTTTCTCTCCGGGGGGAGCGCTACACCTTC. Translated: CASFSLRGERYTF.

CDR3 sequence reads: CASSLSGDRPYNEQFF. CDR3 coding DNA: TGTGCCAGCAGCTTAAGTGGGGACAGGCCCTACAATGAGCAGTTCTTC. The chain is built from TRBV7-3 and TRBJ2-1, with TRBD1 matching over 8 bases. Per germline, CDR1 SGHTA and CDR2 FQGTGA. J was trimmed by 2 bases and V by 1 base; bases with no gene match: 4. The CDR3 sequence is 16 residues long.

V and J are TRBV7-9 and TRBJ2-3, with 11 bases identical to TRBD1. V was clipped by 2 bases and J by 4 bases; unmatched bases: 2. Germline CDR1 is SEHNR and CDR2 is FQNEAQ (reference sequence). This CDR3 contains 15 residues. CDR3 residues: CASSLQGQGADTQYF. The DNA for the CDR3 is TGTGCCAGCAGCTTACAGGGACAGGGGGCAGATACGCAGTATTTT.

This chain connects TRBV5-6 to TRBJ1-2; possible D gene TRBD1, 5 bases. Trimming pared 5 bases from V and 8 bases from J, leaving 19 bases between. The CDR3 sequence is 14 residues long. Germline CDR1 SGHDT, CDR2 YYEEEE. The CDR3 sequence: CASRLIGGDGGYTF. The CDR3, as DNA: TGTGCCAGCAGGCTCATTGGGGGGGATGGAGGCTACACCTTC.

The genes are TRBV18 and TRBJ1-1; 9 bases align to TRBD1. The junction had 8 bases not matched to a gene; V was cut back by 5 bases and J by 10 bases. CDR3 size: 13 residues. Germline V gives CDR1 KGHSH, CDR2 LQKENI. The CDR3 protein is CASSVGTGSRAFF. CDR3 sequence (DNA): TGTGCCAGCTCAGTCGGGACAGGGTCAAGAGCTTTCTTT.

This chain connects TRBV6-5 to TRBJ2-5; D is undetermined. This CDR3 comprises 14 residues. The V and J ends lost 6 bases and 1 base respectively, with 12 bases between them. Germline V gene data show CDR1 as MNHEY and CDR2 as SVGAGI. CDR3 protein: CASSLSTGQETQYF. For the CDR3, the DNA is TGTGCCAGCAGCCTCTCGACGGGCCAAGAGACCCAGTACTTC.

The CDR3 DNA sequence: TGCGCCAGCAGCTTGTCCCCCGTCGACACCGGGGAGCTGTTTTTT. It yields the protein CASSLSPVDTGELFF. This chain joins TRBV5-1 and TRBJ2-2; D gene unclear. Trimming pared 1 base from V and 3 bases from J, leaving 10 bases between. CDR3 length: 15 amino acids. In germline, CDR1 is SGHRS, CDR2 YFSETQ.

CDR3 sequence: CASSVEQGRKQYF. As DNA, the CDR3 is TGTGCCAGCAGTGTCGAACAGGGGAGGAAGCAGTACTTC. The chain carries TRBV6-4 and TRBJ2-7; possibly TRBD1 for D (7 bases). Germline CDR1 is MRHNA and CDR2 is SNTAGT. This CDR3 is 13 amino acids long. With 4 bases removed from V and 8 bases from J, the gap between germline ends came to 15 bases.